The 20 T cell receptor beta chains listed next were all sequenced from one sample in a study of T cell responses to AZD1222 COVID-19 vaccine. Measured with immunoSEQ multiplex PCR; TCRdb has only the in-frame clones, and not every one. The table records approximately 120,000 clones, 88% of them present only once. The sample consisted of peripheral blood, taken on day 0 of AZD1222 vaccination. All receptors derive from an adult in good health.

The chain carries TRBV11-1 and TRBJ2-7, with 9 bases matching TRBD1. The J segment lost 3 bases and the V segment lost 2 bases, leaving 5 bases of the junction unmatched. CDR1 is SGHAT, CDR2 FQDESV, per germline (reference sequence). The length of the CDR3 is 15 residues. The CDR3 here is CASSLTTGGGYEQYF. The CDR3 DNA sequence: TGTGCCAGCAGCTTAACCACAGGGGGCGGCTACGAGCAGTACTTC.

V usage is TRBV7-6 and J usage is TRBJ2-7, with D uncertain. This CDR3 comprises 14 residues. Germline values: CDR1 SGHVS, CDR2 FNYEAQ. V was cut by 4 bases and J by 0 bases, with 10 bases left in between. CDR3 residues: CASSSSHNSYEQYF. As DNA, the CDR3 is TGTGCCAGCAGCTCGTCACACAACTCCTACGAGCAGTACTTC.

The gene calls are TRBV5-1 and TRBJ2-5; the D gene is possibly TRBD2 (6 bases). The CDR3 has 15 residues. Deletions cut 4 bases from V and 5 bases from J, with 18 bases between. Germline V gives CDR1 SGHRS, CDR2 YFSETQ. The DNA of the CDR3 is TGCGCCAGCAGCCTCACTCCCGGGGGACGGGAGACCCAGTACTTC. Its protein product is CASSLTPGGRETQYF.

The V gene is TRBV5-8, the J gene TRBJ2-3; the match to TRBD1 covers 7 bases. V lost 7 bases, J lost 2 bases, and 10 bases stayed unmatched. There are 15 residues in the CDR3. The V gene's germline CDR1 is SGHTS and CDR2 YDEGEE. The CDR3 bases are TGTGCCAGCGACAAGAGGGGACAGTCCACAGATACGCAGTATTTT. Encoded protein: CASDKRGQSTDTQYF. Together with reference TRBV5-8 and TRBJ2-3, the CDR3 gives the full variable domain: EAGVTQSPTHLIKTRGQQATLRCSPISGHTSVYWYQQALGLGLQFLLWYDEGEERNRGNFPPRFSGRQFPNYSSELNVNALELEDSALYLCASDKRGQSTDTQYFGPGTRLTVL.

The chain links TRBV21-1 to TRBJ1-5. TRBV21-1 is described as a pseudogene. CDR3 length: 15 amino acids. The DNA of the CDR3 is TGTGCCAGCAGCAAAGCCGGACTGCGAAATCAGCCCCAGCATTTT. Protein product: CASSKAGLRNQPQHF.

The chain combines TRBV5-6 with TRBJ1-2, with D unresolved. V lost 3 bases, J lost 0 bases, and 18 bases lay in between. Germline-derived CDR1 and CDR2 are SGHDT and YYEEEE. The CDR3 runs to 17 residues. CDR3 residues: CASSSTAYQRANYGYTF. CDR3 nucleotides: TGTGCCAGCAGCTCTACCGCCTATCAGCGAGCTAACTATGGCTACACCTTC. The full variable domain, in which reference TRBV5-6 and TRBJ1-2 provide the parts outside the CDR3, is DAGVTQSPTHLIKTRGQQVTLRCSPKSGHDTVSWYQQALGQGPQFIFQYYEEEERQRGNFPDRFSGHQFPNYSSELNVNALLLGDSALYLCASSSTAYQRANYGYTFGSGTRLTVV.

V usage is TRBV5-6 and J usage is TRBJ1-1, with D perhaps matching TRBD1 (6 bases). The V gene's germline CDR1 is SGHDT and CDR2 YYEEEE. CDR3 length equals 15 residues. V was trimmed by 1 base and J by 3 bases, leaving 13 bases between them. CDR3 nucleotide sequence: TGTGCCAGCAGCTTGTGGCAGGGGACGGACACTGAAGCTTTCTTT. Its translation is CASSLWQGTDTEAFF.

The chain links TRBV5-4 to TRBJ2-7; TRBD2 agrees at 9 bases. This CDR3 comprises 15 residues. Per the germline V gene, CDR1 is SGHNT and CDR2 is YYREEE (reference sequence). J was trimmed by 1 base and V by 4 bases; bases with no gene match: 6. The CDR3 protein is CASSRRGGSSYEQYF. CDR3 coding DNA: TGTGCCAGCAGCCGGCGGGGGGGGAGTTCCTACGAGCAGTACTTC.

The rearrangement uses TRBV10-3 and TRBJ2-7; 9 bases map to TRBD2. The V and J ends lost 4 bases and 3 bases, in that order; junction bases with no gene match: 7. This CDR3 has 15 residues. Germline assignment: CDR1 ENHRY and CDR2 SYGVKD. The CDR3 sequence: CAISVSSGIIYEQYF. CDR3 coding DNA: TGTGCCATCAGTGTATCTAGCGGGATCATCTACGAGCAGTACTTC.

The V call is TRBV5-1, the J call TRBJ1-3; D gene unclear. Germline loops: CDR1 SGHRS, CDR2 YFSETQ. The CDR3 loop spans 13 amino acids. V lost 0 bases and J 4 bases, leaving 5 bases between the germline ends. The CDR3 is CASSLGWGNTIYF. CDR3 DNA sequence: TGCGCCAGCAGCTTGGGTTGGGGAAACACCATATATTTT.

This chain joins TRBV24-1 and TRBJ1-2; no definite D call. Trimming removed 5 bases at V and 2 bases at J, with 5 bases between. The CDR3 spans 12 residues. Germline loops: CDR1 KGHDR, CDR2 SFDVKD. The CDR3 loop is CATSGDNYGYTF. DNA for the CDR3: TGTGCCACCAGTGGCGACAACTATGGCTACACCTTC.

The CDR3 protein is CASSFGGTSMNTEAFF. For the CDR3, the DNA is TGTGCCAGCAGCTTTGGGGGAACCTCAATGAACACTGAAGCTTTCTTT. The rearrangement uses TRBV5-4 and TRBJ1-1, with a tentative D call TRBD1 (5 bases). V was shortened by 2 bases and J by 0 bases, with 14 bases between the two germline ends. The CDR3 sequence is 16 residues long. The germline V gene has CDR1 SGHNT and CDR2 YYREEE (reference sequence).

The V gene is TRBV7-2, the J gene TRBJ2-3; D may be TRBD2 (6 bases). This CDR3 region has 17 residues. Germline CDR1 and CDR2: SGHTA and FQGNSA. Deletions cut 2 bases from V and 4 bases from J, with 19 bases between. CDR3 bases: TGTGCCAGCAGCTTACTGGGGGGACCCAGGACGCCAGATACGCAGTATTTT. It translates to CASSLLGGPRTPDTQYF. Full variable domain (remainder filled in from reference TRBV7-2 and TRBJ2-3): GAGVSQSPSNKVTEKGKDVELRCDPISGHTALYWYRQSLGQGLEFLIYFQGNSAPDKSGLPSDRFSAERTGGSVSTLTIQRTQQEDSAVYLCASSLLGGPRTPDTQYFGPGTRLTVL.

The V and J genes are TRBV7-2 and TRBJ1-3; tentative D call: TRBD1 (5 bases). The germline V gene encodes CDR1 SGHTA and CDR2 FQGNSA. The CDR3 loop spans 15 amino acids. The V and J ends lost 5 bases and 4 bases respectively, with 15 bases between them. Here the CDR3 reads CASSPRDGQGNTIYF. The CDR3 DNA reads as TGTGCCAGCAGCCCGAGGGACGGTCAAGGAAACACCATATATTTT. Full variable domain (outside the CDR3, taken from reference TRBV7-2 and TRBJ1-3): GAGVSQSPSNKVTEKGKDVELRCDPISGHTALYWYRQSLGQGLEFLIYFQGNSAPDKSGLPSDRFSAERTGGSVSTLTIQRTQQEDSAVYLCASSPRDGQGNTIYFGEGSWLTVV.

A single count supports this clone. The chain uses TRBV7-3 and TRBJ2-3; no clear D gene. Germline V gives CDR1 SGHTA, CDR2 FQGTGA. The CDR3 is 13 amino acids. V was shortened by 7 bases and J by 2 bases, with 10 bases between the two germline ends. In DNA form, the CDR3 reads TGTGCCAGCACTTCGACCCCCACAGATACGCAGTATTTT. Translation gives CASTSTPTDTQYF.

The sample holds one count of this clone. The chain links TRBV29-1 to TRBJ1-5, with D possibly being TRBD1 (5 bases). V was cut by 4 bases and J by 4 bases, with 11 bases left in between. Germline V gene lookup returns CDR1 SQVTM and CDR2 ANQGSEA. This CDR3 contains 13 residues. The CDR3 sequence is CSVAQGPNQPQHF. Written as DNA, the CDR3 is TGCAGCGTTGCCCAGGGACCGAATCAGCCCCAGCATTTT.

For the CDR3, the DNA is TGTGCCAGCAGCGAGGACCCGGGTCCAGAGACCCAGTACTTC. Translation gives CASSEDPGPETQYF. The rearrangement links TRBV9 to TRBJ2-5; D is uncertain. Deletions cut 3 bases from V and 4 bases from J, with 13 bases between. Germline assignment: CDR1 SGDLS and CDR2 YYNGEE. The CDR3 sequence is 14 residues long. Variable domain in full (rest from reference TRBV9 and TRBJ2-5): DSGVTQTPKHLITATGQRVTLRCSPRSGDLSVYWYQQSLDQGLQFLIQYYNGEERAKGNILERFSAQQFPDLHSELNLSSLELGDSALYFCASSEDPGPETQYFGPGTRLLVL.

The CDR3 region has the DNA TGTGCCAGCAGTGAGGGACAGGGGATGGACTACGAGCAGTACTTC. Amino acid sequence: CASSEGQGMDYEQYF. The rearrangement joins TRBV6-1 to TRBJ2-7; 10 bases align to TRBD1. Germline CDR1 MNHNS, CDR2 SASEGT. V lost 3 bases and J lost 3; bases outside the gene matches: 5. The CDR3 contains 15 residues.

This clone was counted a single time. The rearrangement uses TRBV10-1 and TRBJ2-1; D unresolved. The germline V gene encodes CDR1 WNHNN and CDR2 SYGVQD (reference sequence). Trimming removed 0 bases at V and 4 bases at J, with 7 bases between. The CDR3 runs to 14 residues. CDR3 region: CASSESGRYNEQFF. As DNA, the CDR3 is TGCGCCAGCAGTGAGTCGGGCAGGTACAATGAGCAGTTCTTC.

V gene TRBV30 combines with J gene TRBJ1-1; D is uncertain. CDR1 is GTSNPN and CDR2 is SVGIG in the germline V gene (reference sequence). Deletions cut 4 bases from V and 4 bases from J, with 7 bases between. The CDR3 contains 11 residues. The CDR3 is CAWISVTEAFF. The CDR3 DNA reads TGTGCCTGGATATCGGTCACTGAAGCTTTCTTT.